This T cell receptor (beta chain) came from a study of shared clonotypes between healthy human individuals. Overall study: The cohort comprised a couple of women and a few men. Their ages spanned 18 to 49 years. The plates for each donor numbered three CD4 naive, three CD4 memory, two CD8 naive and one CD8 memory. Study-wide points: An expected dependence of interdonor clonotype sharing on sequencing depth was noted.

Germline V gene sequence: CDR1 MNHEY, CDR2 SMNVEV (reference sequence). The CDR3 covers 16 residues. V shed 6 bases and J shed 0 bases, with 15 bases lying between them. TCRdb's table, derived via immunoSEQ multiplex PCR, lists solely in-frame clones and lacks some. This sample yields around 2.5 million clones, of which roughly 93% are seen a single time; approximately 0.37% belongs to the top ten. Comment on this clone: What it binds is not known.

This chain uses TRBV27 with TRBJ2-1; D ambiguous. The sequence derives from a man between 18 and 29 years old in good health. Some clones in this sample may be carry-over from other donors' samples. Sequencing used naive CD4+ T cells from PBMCs. The sample's subset: CD45RA+ positively selected. The CDR3 coding sequence is TGTGCCAGCAGACCCTGGAGTACGAGCTCCTACAATGAGCAGTTCTTC. Translated: CASRPWSTSSYNEQFF.